A single T cell receptor beta chain is shown here with its context. Its antigen is unidentified. This sample was taken from a study of T cells in localized non-small cell lung cancer. General study results and limits: Heterogeneity remains possible because sequencing was limited to only one tumor region. Uninvolved adjacent lung had more T cell clonality than any other tissue, topping tumor.

The method was immunoSEQ multiplex PCR; TCRdb's version includes in-frame clones alone and lacks a portion of them. The sample has about 43,000 clones; about 91% are singletons. This CDR3 spans 13 amino acids. Germline V lookup: CDR1 SSHAT, CDR2 FNYEAQ (reference sequence). V was clipped by 5 bases and J by 8 bases, with 12 bases between them. The J gene is TRBJ2-2, the V gene TRBV7-7; no firm D call. Specimen: PBMCs, collected before any cancer treatment. The clonotype originates from a woman aged 40-75 years with stage II lung adenocarcinoma. CDR3 sequence (DNA): TGTGCCAGCAGCCCGGCTGGAGAGGGGGAGCTGTTTTTT. This sequence encodes CASSPAGEGELFF.